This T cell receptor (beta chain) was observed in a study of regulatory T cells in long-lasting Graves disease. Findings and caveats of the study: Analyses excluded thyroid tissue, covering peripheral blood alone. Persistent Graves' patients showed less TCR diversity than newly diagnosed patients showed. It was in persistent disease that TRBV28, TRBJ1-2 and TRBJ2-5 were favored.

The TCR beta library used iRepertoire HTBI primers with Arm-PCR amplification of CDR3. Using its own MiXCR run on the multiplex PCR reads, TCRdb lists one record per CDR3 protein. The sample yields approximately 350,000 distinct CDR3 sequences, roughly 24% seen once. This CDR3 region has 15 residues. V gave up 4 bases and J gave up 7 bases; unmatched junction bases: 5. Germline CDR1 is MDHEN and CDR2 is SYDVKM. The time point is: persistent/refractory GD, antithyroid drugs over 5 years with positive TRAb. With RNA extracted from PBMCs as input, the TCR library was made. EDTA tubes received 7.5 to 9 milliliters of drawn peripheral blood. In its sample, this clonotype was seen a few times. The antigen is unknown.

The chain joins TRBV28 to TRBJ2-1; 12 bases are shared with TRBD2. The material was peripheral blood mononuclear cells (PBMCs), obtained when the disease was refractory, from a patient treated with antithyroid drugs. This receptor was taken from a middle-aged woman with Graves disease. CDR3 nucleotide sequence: TGTGCCAGCAGTTCCCCCACTAGCGGGAGGAATGAGCAGTTCTTC. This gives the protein CASSSPTSGRNEQFF.